This entry features one TCR beta chain sequence. This entry comes from a study of blood T cells in healthy people across ages. With 10 bases removed from V and 6 bases from J, the gap between germline ends came to 13 bases. CDR3 length: 12 residues. PCR was performed a second time for roughly 7 to 12 cycles using a sample-barcoded 5' primer and a J-beta primer mix. TCRdb reanalysed the 5' RACE reads using MiXCR and keeps one entry per CDR3 protein. The sample includes hundreds of thousands of distinct CDR3 sequences, over 20% of them seen just once. The draw of peripheral blood yielded about 9.4 milliliters from each donor.

This TCR derives from a man in his 70s in good health. The material sequenced was blood. This chain connects TRBV12-3 or TRBV12-4 to TRBJ2-1; perhaps D is TRBD1 or TRBD2 (5 bases each). The CDR3 DNA reads as TGTGCCACTAAAGAGGGGAGCAATGAGCAGTTCTTC. This encodes CATKEGSNEQFF.